The 32 T cell receptor beta chains below all came from one sample that was sequenced in a study of somatic mutations in cytotoxic T cells in rheumatoid arthritis. The assay was immunoSEQ multiplex PCR, and TCRdb's table has in-frame clones only and misses some. The table shows about 20,000 clones, with about 85% occurring only once. The material sequenced was CD8+ T cells sorted from blood. Receptors were obtained from a woman aged 40 to 50 with rheumatoid arthritis.

The J gene is TRBJ2-2, the V gene TRBV6-4; TRBD2 agrees at 10 bases. Germline V lookup: CDR1 MRHNA, CDR2 SNTAGT. This CDR3 is built from 16 residues. The ends lost 0 bases at V and 3 bases at J; junction bases unmatched: 1. CDR3 nucleotides: TGTGCCAGCAGTGACTCCGGGACTAGCGACACCGGGGAGCTGTTTTTT. It encodes CASSDSGTSDTGELFF.

This sequence joins TRBV4-2 and TRBJ1-4, with D maybe TRBD1 (5 bases). Trimming pared 0 bases from V and 0 bases from J, leaving 14 bases between. This CDR3 contains 18 residues. Germline assignment: CDR1 LGHNA and CDR2 YNFKEQ. The CDR3 region has the DNA TGTGCCAGCAGCCAAGAGGACACACCGGCTGCAACTAATGAAAAACTGTTTTTT. Its translation: CASSQEDTPAATNEKLFF.

The chain uses TRBV4-1 and TRBJ2-3; 7 nucleotides match TRBD1. CDR1 MGHRA and CDR2 YSYEKL come from the germline V gene. The trim removed 6 bases at V and 0 bases at J, leaving 6 bases unmatched. CDR3 length: 15 residues. The CDR3 loop is CASSFQGVSTDTQYF. CDR3 DNA sequence: TGCGCCAGCAGTTTCCAGGGGGTTAGCACAGATACGCAGTATTTT.

The chain recombines TRBV2 with TRBJ2-1; D perhaps matches TRBD2 (6 bases). V lost 1 base and J lost 6, with 13 bases in between. The CDR3 contains 15 residues. From germline, CDR1 is SNHLY and CDR2 FYNNEI. CDR3 coding DNA: TGTGCCAGCAGTGAAGTGGGGACTGGACCCAATGAGCAGTTCTTC. Translating gives CASSEVGTGPNEQFF.

This chain uses TRBV5-1 with TRBJ2-2; D is uncertain. Per the germline V gene, CDR1 is SGHRS and CDR2 is YFSETQ. Trimming cost V 4 bases and J 0 bases, with 16 bases left between them. The CDR3 runs 17 residues. CDR3 loop: CASSARIGQPNTGELFF. The CDR3 nucleotides are TGCGCCAGCAGCGCCCGGATTGGGCAACCGAACACCGGGGAGCTGTTTTTT.

This chain connects TRBV6-1 to TRBJ2-2; 12 bases are shared with TRBD1. Germline V gene data show CDR1 as MNHNS and CDR2 as SASEGT. There are 15 residues in the CDR3. With 9 bases clipped from V and 4 bases from J, the junction kept 6 bases outside the gene matches. CDR3 loop: CASNVGQGATGELFF. DNA of the CDR3: TGTGCCAGTAATGTGGGACAGGGGGCCACCGGGGAGCTGTTTTTT.

The sample holds one count of this clone. This chain joins TRBV29-1 and TRBJ2-7; tentatively, D is TRBD2 (7 bases). CDR1 and CDR2 (germline): SQVTM, ANQGSEA. This CDR3 is built from 15 residues. Trimming took 5 bases from V and 3 from J, leaving 20 bases between them. CDR3 bases: TGCAGCGTTCGAGGCGAACAGGGAGGGGTCTACGAGCAGTACTTC. Its protein product is CSVRGEQGGVYEQYF.

This clone has just one count. The genes are TRBV19 and TRBJ1-1, with D unclear. This CDR3 is built from 14 residues. Germline assignment: CDR1 LNHDA and CDR2 SQIVND (reference sequence). Between the trimmed V and J ends, which lost 1 base and 1 base, there was a span of 7 bases. The CDR3 bases are TGTGCCAGTAGTATAGTTGGAGGGAACACTGAAGCTTTCTTT. This translates into CASSIVGGNTEAFF.

This chain uses TRBV10-3 with TRBJ2-2; the D gene is possibly TRBD1 (5 bases). The CDR3 runs 14 residues. Trimming left V 3 bases short and J 3 bases short, with 8 bases between. CDR1 is ENHRY, CDR2 SYGVKD, per germline. This CDR3 reads CAISDETDTGELFF. The CDR3 DNA follows: TGTGCCATCAGTGATGAGACAGACACCGGGGAGCTGTTTTTT.

This clone has a handful of counts. The chain joins TRBV28 to TRBJ1-1; D call uncertain. V was clipped by 6 bases and J by 4 bases, with 12 bases between them. The length of the CDR3 is 13 residues. The V gene's germline CDR1 is MDHEN and CDR2 SYDVKM. In nucleotides, the CDR3 is TGTGCCAGCAGCGCAGGAGGATCCACTGAAGCTTTCTTT. This encodes CASSAGGSTEAFF.

The chain combines TRBV7-7 with TRBJ2-1; no definite D call. Trimming took 1 base from V and 12 from J, leaving 13 bases between them. The CDR3 has 13 residues. Germline CDR1 is SSHAT and CDR2 is FNYEAQ (reference sequence). The CDR3 region is CASSLGRNTGQFF. CDR3 sequence (DNA): TGTGCCAGCAGCTTAGGACGGAATACGGGGCAGTTCTTC. Filled out from reference TRBV7-7 and TRBJ2-1, the complete variable domain reads GAGVSQSPRYKVTKRGQDVTLRCDPISSHATLYWYQQALGQGPEFLTYFNYEAQPDKSGLPSDRFSAERPEGSISTLTIQRTEQRDSAMYRCASSLGRNTGQFFGPGTRLTVL.

V is TRBV19 and J is TRBJ2-5; D not certain. The CDR3 loop spans 14 amino acids. V was shortened by 1 base and J by 1 base, with 7 bases between the two germline ends. Germline V gives CDR1 LNHDA, CDR2 SQIVND (reference sequence). The CDR3 loop reads CASSIATFQETQYF. CDR3 nucleotide sequence: TGTGCCAGTAGTATAGCTACTTTCCAAGAGACCCAGTACTTC.

The CDR3 nucleotides read TGTGCCAGCACCACGAGCTCTGGAAACACCATATATTTT. It encodes CASTTSSGNTIYF. The chain couples TRBV6-5 to TRBJ1-3; D is uncertain. Between the trimmed V and J ends, which lost 7 bases and 0 bases, there was a span of 7 bases. CDR3 size: 13 residues. Germline values: CDR1 MNHEY, CDR2 SVGAGI.

V and J are TRBV7-9 and TRBJ2-3; D unclear. Trimming shortened V by 5 bases and J by 6 bases, and 15 bases separated the two germline ends. This CDR3 region has 14 residues. Germline CDR1 reads SEHNR; CDR2 reads FQNEAQ (reference sequence). CDR3 DNA sequence: TGTGCCAGCAGCGAGACCCTAGGAACTGATACGCAGTATTTT. Amino acid sequence: CASSETLGTDTQYF.

This clone has more than one count but fewer than ten. The chain joins TRBV9 to TRBJ1-2; the match to TRBD1 covers 9 bases. Germline-derived CDR1 and CDR2 are SGDLS and YYNGEE. J lost 5 bases, V lost 0 bases, and 11 bases had no gene match. This CDR3 is 17 amino acids long. Here the CDR3 DNA reads TGTGCCAGCAGCGTAGCTTACAGGGGGCCAGGAAAGTATGGCTACACCTTC. Protein product: CASSVAYRGPGKYGYTF. Filled out from reference TRBV9 and TRBJ1-2, the complete variable domain reads DSGVTQTPKHLITATGQRVTLRCSPRSGDLSVYWYQQSLDQGLQFLIQYYNGEERAKGNILERFSAQQFPDLHSELNLSSLELGDSALYFCASSVAYRGPGKYGYTFGSGTRLTVV.

The V and J genes are TRBV5-1 and TRBJ2-1; D gene uncertain. The germline V and J ends were trimmed by 2 bases and 7 bases, with 10 bases remaining between them. Per germline, CDR1 SGHRS and CDR2 YFSETQ. This CDR3 has 13 residues. The CDR3 DNA reads as TGCGCCAGCAGCTTAATTACCACAAATGAGCAGTTCTTC. Amino acid sequence: CASSLITTNEQFF.

The chain is built from TRBV7-9 and TRBJ1-2, with 12 bases lining up with TRBD1. The ends lost 5 bases at V and 6 bases at J; junction bases unmatched: 13. The length of the CDR3 is 17 residues. Germline assignment: CDR1 SEHNR and CDR2 FQNEAQ (reference sequence). DNA of the CDR3: TGTGCCAGCAGCCCAATAACCGCCGGGACAGGGGGCGATGGCTACACCTTC. Protein: CASSPITAGTGGDGYTF.

This chain joins TRBV5-1 and TRBJ2-2; TRBD2 matches 10 bases. Losses at the gene ends were 3 bases for V and 0 bases for J; bases not matched to a gene: 8. This CDR3 is 18 amino acids long. In germline, CDR1 is SGHRS, CDR2 YFSETQ. The CDR3 DNA sequence: TGCGCCAGCAGCTGGAATAGCGGGGGGAACTCGAACACCGGGGAGCTGTTTTTT. Residues: CASSWNSGGNSNTGELFF.

V gene TRBV9 combines with J gene TRBJ2-7; TRBD2 might be the D (6 bases). Germline V gene data show CDR1 as SGDLS and CDR2 as YYNGEE. The CDR3 contains 15 residues. The germline V and J ends were trimmed by 4 bases and 0 bases, with 14 bases remaining between them. This CDR3 reads CASSFGGTLSYEQYF. CDR3 nucleotides: TGTGCCAGCAGCTTCGGGGGAACCCTCTCCTACGAGCAGTACTTC.

V gene TRBV30 combines with J gene TRBJ2-3, with a possible D match to TRBD1 (6 bases). The CDR3 has 13 residues. V lost 7 bases and J lost 6, with 17 bases in between. CDR1 and CDR2 (germline): GTSNPN, SVGIG (reference sequence). The CDR3 region is CASEPQGTDTQYF. As DNA, the CDR3 is TGTGCCTCGGAACCACAGGGTACGGATACGCAGTATTTT.

The chain couples TRBV5-1 to TRBJ2-7; 7 nucleotides agree with TRBD2. The germline gives CDR1 SGHRS, CDR2 YFSETQ. The CDR3 extends over 14 amino acids. Trimming at V came to 4 bases and at J to 3 bases, leaving 7 bases not matched to a gene. In DNA, the CDR3 is TGCGCCAGCAGCCGCGGGGGTTTGGACTACGAGCAGTACTTC. Residues: CASSRGGLDYEQYF. Full variable domain (remainder filled in from reference TRBV5-1 and TRBJ2-7): KAGVTQTPRYLIKTRGQQVTLSCSPISGHRSVSWYQQTPGQGLQFLFEYFSETQRNKGNFPGRFSGRQFSNSRSEMNVSTLELGDSALYLCASSRGGLDYEQYFGPGTRLTVT.

The chain employs TRBV5-1 and TRBJ1-2; D perhaps matches TRBD1 (6 bases). There are 15 residues in the CDR3. Germline loops: CDR1 SGHRS, CDR2 YFSETQ. With 1 base removed from V and 0 bases from J, the gap between germline ends came to 10 bases. The CDR3 here is CASSLRGGANYGYTF. CDR3 nucleotides: TGCGCCAGCAGCTTGCGAGGGGGGGCTAACTATGGCTACACCTTC.

The chain carries TRBV6-1 and TRBJ2-7; 9 nucleotides agree with TRBD1. The CDR3 runs to 15 residues. CDR1 is MNHNS and CDR2 is SASEGT in the germline V gene. With V trimmed by 7 bases and J by 2 bases, 9 bases remained unmatched. CDR3 DNA sequence: TGTGCCAGCAACATGGGACAGGGAGAGCCCTACGAGCAGTACTTC. The encoded protein is CASNMGQGEPYEQYF.

This sequence joins TRBV28 and TRBJ2-4; 8 bases are shared with TRBD2. The length of the CDR3 is 17 residues. CDR1 and CDR2 from the germline V gene are MDHEN and SYDVKM. Losses at the gene ends were 6 bases for V and 0 bases for J; bases not matched to a gene: 10. CDR3 sequence reads: CASSYKIAGLAKNIQYF. CDR3 nucleotide sequence: TGTGCCAGCAGCTATAAAATAGCGGGGTTAGCCAAAAACATTCAGTACTTC.

In its sample, this clone was seen once. This sample includes further DNA sequences coding for the same CDR3. This chain uses TRBV15 with TRBJ1-1, with no clear D. Germline values: CDR1 LNHNV, CDR2 YYDKDF (reference sequence). This CDR3 has 15 amino acids. The ends were cut back, 8 bases at V and 5 bases at J, with 21 bases in the middle. This CDR3 reads CATGFGSASYTEAFF. CDR3 DNA sequence: TGTGCCACCGGGTTCGGGTCGGCCAGTTATACTGAAGCTTTCTTT.

The rearrangement links TRBV4-1 to TRBJ2-4, with D uncertain. With 4 bases removed from V and 0 bases from J, the gap between germline ends came to 10 bases. The CDR3 is made up of 15 amino acids. Germline assignment: CDR1 MGHRA and CDR2 YSYEKL. The CDR3 DNA follows: TGCGCCAGCAGCCTACTGAGAGTAGCCAAAAACATTCAGTACTTC. Protein sequence: CASSLLRVAKNIQYF.

In this sample, this clone turned up a few times. The chain employs TRBV4-1 and TRBJ1-2, with 9 positions matching TRBD1. Trimming at V came to 0 bases and at J to 4 bases, leaving 12 bases not matched to a gene. Germline V gene sequence: CDR1 MGHRA, CDR2 YSYEKL. This CDR3 comprises 18 residues. The CDR3 loop is CASSQEGLGQGGGYGYTF. As DNA, the CDR3 is TGCGCCAGCAGCCAAGAAGGCCTGGGACAGGGTGGGGGCTATGGCTACACCTTC.

The CDR3 is CASTNPGQGDYGYTF. The CDR3 region has the DNA TGTGCCAGCACCAACCCGGGACAGGGTGACTATGGCTACACCTTC. J is TRBJ1-2 and V is TRBV9; 9 bases agree with TRBD1. The V gene's germline CDR1 is SGDLS and CDR2 YYNGEE. The CDR3 consists of 15 residues. V lost 6 bases and J lost 3; bases outside the gene matches: 9. Combining the CDR3 with reference TRBV9 and TRBJ1-2 gives the whole variable domain DSGVTQTPKHLITATGQRVTLRCSPRSGDLSVYWYQQSLDQGLQFLIQYYNGEERAKGNILERFSAQQFPDLHSELNLSSLELGDSALYFCASTNPGQGDYGYTFGSGTRLTVV.

The rearrangement joins TRBV4-1 to TRBJ2-3; 12 positions match TRBD2. The J segment lost 4 bases and the V segment lost 1 base, leaving 3 bases of the junction unmatched. Germline lookup yields CDR1 MGHRA and CDR2 YSYEKL. The CDR3 runs 16 residues. CDR3 region: CASSQALAGGADTQYF. In DNA, the CDR3 is TGCGCCAGCAGCCAAGCCCTAGCGGGGGGGGCAGATACGCAGTATTTT.

The CDR3 spells CASSPYKGQGNYGYTF. CDR3 nucleotide sequence: TGTGCCAGCAGCCCCTATAAGGGACAGGGAAACTATGGCTACACCTTC. The chain recombines TRBV5-6 with TRBJ1-2; TRBD1 agrees at 9 bases. Trimming removed 4 bases from V and 2 bases from J; junction bases left unmatched: 9. Per germline, CDR1 SGHDT and CDR2 YYEEEE. This CDR3 has 16 residues.

The chain uses TRBV7-2 and TRBJ1-1; D not certain. There are 11 residues in the CDR3. V was clipped by 4 bases and J by 10 bases, with 10 bases between them. From germline, CDR1 is SGHTA and CDR2 FQGNSA. The CDR3 DNA is TGTGCCAGCAGCTGGTCTAGAGGAGCTTTCTTT. Translating gives CASSWSRGAFF.

On this clone itself: It is likely a read error, because the conserved phenylalanine at the end of the CDR3 is missing. The V gene is TRBV5-4, the J gene TRBJ1-2, with no clear D. This CDR3 spans 14 amino acids. Germline V gene data show CDR1 as SGHNT and CDR2 as YYREEE (reference sequence). V lost 2 bases to trimming and J lost 3 bases, with 11 bases between them. The CDR3 bases are TGTGCCAGCAGCTTATGGGGAATCGACTATGGCTACACCCTC. This gives the protein CASSLWGIDYGYTL.